The 6 T cell receptor beta chains in this list originate from one sample, sequenced in a study of T cell responses to AZD1222 COVID-19 vaccine listed by TCRdb under 2021. The method behind the library was the immunoSEQ multiplex PCR assay. TCRdb took over this immuneACCESS table, retaining in-frame rearrangements with V and J assigned. Such tables are incomplete; in checked studies, under half of the missing clones stem from an unresolved V gene, and the remainder is unexplained. Within this sample are around 140,000 clones, with about 93% of them counted one time only. Of the sample, about 3.7% is held by the ten largest clones. Read against the paper, the sample's time point label means: baseline before first vaccination. Sequencing used peripheral blood, obtained on day 0 of AZD1222 vaccination. Receptors originate from an adult in good health.

The rearrangement uses TRBV2 and TRBJ1-4; 7 nucleotides align to TRBD1. After removal of 8 bases from V and 7 bases from J, the junction contained 7 bases not matched to a gene. CDR3 length equals 13 residues. The germline gives CDR1 SNHLY, CDR2 FYNNEI. Here the CDR3 DNA reads TGTGCCAGCTTAGGGGGCCGTGGTGAAAAACTGTTTTTT. Its protein product is CASLGGRGEKLFF.

The gene calls are TRBV5-6 and TRBJ1-1, with TRBD1 as a possible D gene (5 bases). V lost 0 bases, J lost 5 bases, and 8 bases lay in between. The CDR3 runs to 13 residues. Germline loops: CDR1 SGHDT, CDR2 YYEEEE. The CDR3 protein is CASSLGRETEAFF. In DNA, the CDR3 is TGTGCCAGCAGCTTGGGCAGGGAGACTGAAGCTTTCTTT.

In nucleotides, the CDR3 is TGTGCCAGCAGTTATAGCACATCTAGCACAGATACGCAGTATTTT. This translates into CASSYSTSSTDTQYF. The gene calls are TRBV6-5 and TRBJ2-3; D is ambiguous. The V end was cut by 3 bases, the J end by 0 bases, with 10 bases between. The CDR3 spans 15 residues. Per the germline V gene, CDR1 is MNHEY and CDR2 is SVGAGI.

The rearrangement uses TRBV18 and TRBJ2-5; 13 bases match TRBD2. J gave up 4 bases and V 3 bases, and 2 bases lay outside the gene matches. The germline V gene encodes CDR1 KGHSH and CDR2 LQKENI. This CDR3 contains 15 residues. The CDR3 DNA is TGTGCCAGCTCACCCTGGACTAGCGGGAGAGAGACCCAGTACTTC. Translation: CASSPWTSGRETQYF.

This chain links TRBV19 with TRBJ1-3; D ambiguous. Germline-derived CDR1 and CDR2 are LNHDA and SQIVND (reference sequence). V was clipped by 5 bases and J by 3 bases, with 8 bases between them. The CDR3 has 13 residues. CDR3 residues: CASSSQHGNTIYF. Written as DNA, the CDR3 is TGTGCCAGTAGTTCACAGCATGGAAACACCATATATTTT.

This chain connects TRBV25-1 to TRBJ2-2, with 8 bases matching TRBD2. The CDR3 spans 16 residues. Germline V gives CDR1 MGHDK, CDR2 SYGVNS. The junction had 11 bases not matched to a gene; V was cut back by 3 bases and J by 8 bases. CDR3 region: CASSDPTSGREGELFF. In DNA, the CDR3 is TGTGCCAGCAGTGACCCCACTAGCGGAAGAGAGGGGGAGCTGTTTTTT.